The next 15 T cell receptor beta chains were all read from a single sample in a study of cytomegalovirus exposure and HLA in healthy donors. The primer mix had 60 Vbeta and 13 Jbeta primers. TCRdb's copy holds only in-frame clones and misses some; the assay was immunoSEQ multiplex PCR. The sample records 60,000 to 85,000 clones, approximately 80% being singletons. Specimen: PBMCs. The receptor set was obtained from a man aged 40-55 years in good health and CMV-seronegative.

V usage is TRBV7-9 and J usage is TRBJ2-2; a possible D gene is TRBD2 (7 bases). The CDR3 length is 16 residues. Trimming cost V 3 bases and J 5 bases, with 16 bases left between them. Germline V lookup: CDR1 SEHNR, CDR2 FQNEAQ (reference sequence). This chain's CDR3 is CASSLGLPRGTGELFF. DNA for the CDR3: TGTGCCAGCAGCTTGGGACTACCCAGGGGAACCGGGGAGCTGTTTTTT. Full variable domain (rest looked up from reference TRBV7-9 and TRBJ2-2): DTGVSQNPRHKITKRGQNVTFRCDPISEHNRLYWYRQTLGQGPEFLTYFQNEAQLEKSRLLSDRFSAERPKGSFSTLEIQRTEQGDSAMYLCASSLGLPRGTGELFFGEGSRLTVL.

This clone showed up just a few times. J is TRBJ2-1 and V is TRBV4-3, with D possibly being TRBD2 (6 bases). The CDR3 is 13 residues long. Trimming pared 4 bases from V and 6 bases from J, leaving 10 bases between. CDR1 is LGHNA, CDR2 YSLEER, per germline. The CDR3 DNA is TGCGCCAGCAGCCGCGGGATCGTCAATGAGCAGTTCTTC. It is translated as CASSRGIVNEQFF.

The CDR3: CASSYGAGTGELFF. The CDR3 bases are TGCGCCAGCAGCTATGGGGCAGGCACCGGGGAGCTGTTTTTT. J is TRBJ2-2 and V is TRBV5-1; weak D call: TRBD1 (5 bases). This CDR3 region has 14 residues. Germline lookup yields CDR1 SGHRS and CDR2 YFSETQ. V lost 3 bases, J lost 4 bases, and 10 bases lay in between.

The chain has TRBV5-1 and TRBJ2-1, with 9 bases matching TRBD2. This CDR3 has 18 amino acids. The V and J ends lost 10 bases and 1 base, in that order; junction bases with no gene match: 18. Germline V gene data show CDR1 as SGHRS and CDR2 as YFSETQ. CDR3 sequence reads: CAATPLSGGGESYNEQFF. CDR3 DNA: TGCGCCGCTACACCCCTTTCTGGCGGGGGGGAGTCCTACAATGAGCAGTTCTTC.

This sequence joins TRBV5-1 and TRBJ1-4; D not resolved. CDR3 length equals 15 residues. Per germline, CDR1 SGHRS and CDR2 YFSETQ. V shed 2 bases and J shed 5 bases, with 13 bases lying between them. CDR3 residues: CASSLGLSGNEKLFF. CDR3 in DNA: TGCGCCAGCAGCTTAGGCTTATCGGGGAATGAAAAACTGTTTTTT. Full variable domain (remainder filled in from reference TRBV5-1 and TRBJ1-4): KAGVTQTPRYLIKTRGQQVTLSCSPISGHRSVSWYQQTPGQGLQFLFEYFSETQRNKGNFPGRFSGRQFSNSRSEMNVSTLELGDSALYLCASSLGLSGNEKLFFGSGTQLSVL.

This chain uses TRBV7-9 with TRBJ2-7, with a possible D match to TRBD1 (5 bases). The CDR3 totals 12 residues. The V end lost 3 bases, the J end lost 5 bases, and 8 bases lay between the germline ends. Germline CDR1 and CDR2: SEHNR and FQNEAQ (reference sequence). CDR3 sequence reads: CASSFLTDEQYF. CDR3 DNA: TGTGCCAGCAGCTTTTTGACAGACGAGCAGTACTTC.

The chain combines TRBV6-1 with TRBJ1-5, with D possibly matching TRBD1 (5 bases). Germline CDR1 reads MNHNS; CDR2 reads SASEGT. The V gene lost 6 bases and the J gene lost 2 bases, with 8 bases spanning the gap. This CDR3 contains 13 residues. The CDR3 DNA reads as TGTGCCAGCAGCGGGGGGGGCAATCAGCCCCAGCATTTT. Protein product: CASSGGGNQPQHF.

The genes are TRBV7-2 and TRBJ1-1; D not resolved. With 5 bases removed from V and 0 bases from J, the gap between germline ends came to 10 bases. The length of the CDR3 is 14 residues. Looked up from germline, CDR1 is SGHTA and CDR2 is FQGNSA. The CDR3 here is CASSPHQMNTEAFF. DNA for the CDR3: TGTGCCAGCAGCCCACACCAGATGAACACTGAAGCTTTCTTT.

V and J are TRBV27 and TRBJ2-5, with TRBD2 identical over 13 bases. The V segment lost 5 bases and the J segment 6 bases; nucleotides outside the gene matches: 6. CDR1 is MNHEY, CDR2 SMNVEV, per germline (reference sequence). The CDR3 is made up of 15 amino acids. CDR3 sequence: CASSTTSGGGKTQYF. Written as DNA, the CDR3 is TGTGCCAGCAGTACTACTAGCGGGGGGGGGAAGACCCAGTACTTC.

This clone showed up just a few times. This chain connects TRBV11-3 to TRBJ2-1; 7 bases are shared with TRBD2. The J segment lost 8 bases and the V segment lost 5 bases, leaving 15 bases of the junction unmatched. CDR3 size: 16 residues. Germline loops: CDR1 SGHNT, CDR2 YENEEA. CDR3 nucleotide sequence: TGTGCCAGCAGCCCAGTCTCTGGGAGGGGTGTAGATGAGCAGTTCTTC. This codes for CASSPVSGRGVDEQFF.

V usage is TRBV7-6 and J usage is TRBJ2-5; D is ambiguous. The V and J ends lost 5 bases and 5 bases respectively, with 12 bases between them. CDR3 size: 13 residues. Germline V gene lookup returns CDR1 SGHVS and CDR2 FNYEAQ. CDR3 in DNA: TGTGCCAGCAGCCCGCTCTCCGGGGAGACCCAGTACTTC. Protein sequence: CASSPLSGETQYF.

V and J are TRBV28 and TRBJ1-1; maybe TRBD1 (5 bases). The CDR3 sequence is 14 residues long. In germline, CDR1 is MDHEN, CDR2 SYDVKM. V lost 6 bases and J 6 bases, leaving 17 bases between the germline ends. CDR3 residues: CASSNQGTRAEAFF. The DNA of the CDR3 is TGTGCCAGCAGCAATCAGGGCACCCGTGCTGAAGCTTTCTTT.

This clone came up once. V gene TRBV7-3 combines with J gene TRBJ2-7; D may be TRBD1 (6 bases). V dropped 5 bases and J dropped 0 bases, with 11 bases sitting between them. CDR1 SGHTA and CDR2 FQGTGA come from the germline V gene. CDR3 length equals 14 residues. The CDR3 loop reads CASSPRQDSYEQYF. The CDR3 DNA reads TGTGCCAGCAGCCCCCGACAGGACTCCTACGAGCAGTACTTC.

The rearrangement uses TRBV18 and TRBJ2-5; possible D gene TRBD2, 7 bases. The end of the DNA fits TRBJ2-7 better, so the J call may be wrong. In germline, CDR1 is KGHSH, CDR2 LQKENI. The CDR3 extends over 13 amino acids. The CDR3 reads CASSRDGGREQYF. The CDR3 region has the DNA TGTGCCAGCTCCCGGGACGGGGGGCGCGAGCAGTACTTC.

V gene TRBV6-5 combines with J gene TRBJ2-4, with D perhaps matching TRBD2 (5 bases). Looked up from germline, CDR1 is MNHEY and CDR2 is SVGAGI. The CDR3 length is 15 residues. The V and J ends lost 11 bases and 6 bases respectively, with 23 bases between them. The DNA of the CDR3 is TGTGCCGCCAGCAGCTACGAGGGCAGGAGAAACATTCAGTACTTC. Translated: CAASSYEGRRNIQYF.